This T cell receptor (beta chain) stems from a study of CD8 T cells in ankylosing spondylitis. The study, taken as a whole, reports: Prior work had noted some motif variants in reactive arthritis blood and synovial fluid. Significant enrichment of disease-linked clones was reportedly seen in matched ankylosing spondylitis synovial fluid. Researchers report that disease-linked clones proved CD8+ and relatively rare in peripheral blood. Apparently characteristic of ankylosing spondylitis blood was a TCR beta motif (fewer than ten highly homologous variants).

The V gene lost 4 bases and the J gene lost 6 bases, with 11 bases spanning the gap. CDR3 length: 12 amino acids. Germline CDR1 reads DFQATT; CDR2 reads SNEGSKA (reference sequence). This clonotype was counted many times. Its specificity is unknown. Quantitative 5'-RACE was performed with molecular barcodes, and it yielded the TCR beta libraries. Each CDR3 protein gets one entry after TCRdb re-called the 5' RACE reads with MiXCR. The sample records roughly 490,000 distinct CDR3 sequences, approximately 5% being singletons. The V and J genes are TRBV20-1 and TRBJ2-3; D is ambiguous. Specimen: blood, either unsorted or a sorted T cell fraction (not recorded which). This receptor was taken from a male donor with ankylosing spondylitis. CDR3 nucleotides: TGCAGTGCTAACGACTGGTCTGATACGCAGTATTTT. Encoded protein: CSANDWSDTQYF.